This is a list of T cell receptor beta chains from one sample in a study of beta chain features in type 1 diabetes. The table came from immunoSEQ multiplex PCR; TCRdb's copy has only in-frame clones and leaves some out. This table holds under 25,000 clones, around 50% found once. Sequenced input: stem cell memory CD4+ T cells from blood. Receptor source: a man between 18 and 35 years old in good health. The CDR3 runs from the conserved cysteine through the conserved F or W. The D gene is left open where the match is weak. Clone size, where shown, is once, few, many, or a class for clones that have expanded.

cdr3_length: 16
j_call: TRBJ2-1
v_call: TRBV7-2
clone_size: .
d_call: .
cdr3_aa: CASSLDSSVSYNEQFF
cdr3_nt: TGTGCCAGCAGCTTGGACAGCTCGGTTTCCTACAATGAGCAGTTCTTC

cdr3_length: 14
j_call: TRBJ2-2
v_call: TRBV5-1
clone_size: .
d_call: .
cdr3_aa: CASSLTGNTGELFF
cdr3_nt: TGCGCCAGCAGCCTAACTGGGAACACCGGGGAGCTGTTTTTT

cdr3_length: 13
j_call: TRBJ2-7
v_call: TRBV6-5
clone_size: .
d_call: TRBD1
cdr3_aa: CASSYPTGGEQYF
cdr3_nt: TGTGCCAGCAGTTACCCGACAGGGGGCGAGCAGTACTTC

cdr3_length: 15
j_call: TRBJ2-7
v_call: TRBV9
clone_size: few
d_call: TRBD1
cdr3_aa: CASSPLGQGAHEQYF
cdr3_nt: TGTGCCAGCAGCCCGCTGGGACAGGGGGCACACGAGCAGTACTTC

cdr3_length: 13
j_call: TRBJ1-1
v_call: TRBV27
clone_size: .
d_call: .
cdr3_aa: CASSLRGGTEAFF
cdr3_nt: TGTGCCAGCAGTTTAAGGGGTGGGACTGAAGCTTTCTTT

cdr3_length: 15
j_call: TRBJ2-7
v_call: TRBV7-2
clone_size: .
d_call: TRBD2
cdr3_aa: CASSQGAGATYEQYF
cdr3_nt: TGTGCCAGCAGCCAGGGAGCGGGAGCGACCTACGAGCAGTACTTC

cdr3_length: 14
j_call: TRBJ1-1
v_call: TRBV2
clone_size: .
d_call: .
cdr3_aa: CATLRGGTSTEAFF
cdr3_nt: TGTGCCACCCTTAGGGGGGGGACCAGCACTGAAGCTTTCTTT

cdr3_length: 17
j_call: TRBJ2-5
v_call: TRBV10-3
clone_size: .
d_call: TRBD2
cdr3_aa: CAISDIPAGGYQETQYF
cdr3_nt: TGTGCCATCAGTGATATTCCAGCGGGGGGGTACCAAGAGACCCAGTACTTC

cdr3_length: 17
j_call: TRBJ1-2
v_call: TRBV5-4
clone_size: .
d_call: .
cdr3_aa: CASSLRDNWITNYGYTF
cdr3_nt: TGTGCCAGCAGCCTCCGGGACAACTGGATAACTAACTATGGCTACACCTTC

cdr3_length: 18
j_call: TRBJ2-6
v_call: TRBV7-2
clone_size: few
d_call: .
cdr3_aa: CASTRLLDSFSGANVLTF
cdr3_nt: TGTGCCAGCACCCGGCTTCTGGACTCCTTTTCTGGGGCCAACGTCCTGACTTTC

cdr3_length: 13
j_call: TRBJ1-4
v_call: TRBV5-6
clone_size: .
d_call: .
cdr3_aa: CASSLTLFSKLFF
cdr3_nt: TGTGCCAGCAGCTTGACCCTATTCTCCAAACTGTTTTTT

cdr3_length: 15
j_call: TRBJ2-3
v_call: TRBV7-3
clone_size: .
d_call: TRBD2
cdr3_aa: CASAIQRGGTDTQYF
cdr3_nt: TGTGCCTCAGCGATACAGCGGGGGGGCACAGATACGCAGTATTTT

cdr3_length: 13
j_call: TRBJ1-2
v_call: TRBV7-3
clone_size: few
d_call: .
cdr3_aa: CASSLTGYYGYTF
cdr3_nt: TGTGCCAGCAGCTTGACAGGTTACTATGGCTACACCTTC

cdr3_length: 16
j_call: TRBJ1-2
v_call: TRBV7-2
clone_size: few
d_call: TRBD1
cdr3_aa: CASSPTGTGAAYGYTF
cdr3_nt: TGTGCCAGCAGCCCCACAGGGACAGGGGCCGCCTATGGCTACACCTTC

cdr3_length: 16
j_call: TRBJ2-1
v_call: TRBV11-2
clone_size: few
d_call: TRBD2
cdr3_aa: CASSFLAGGPYNEQFF
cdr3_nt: TGTGCCAGCAGCTTCCTAGCGGGAGGGCCCTACAATGAGCAGTTCTTC

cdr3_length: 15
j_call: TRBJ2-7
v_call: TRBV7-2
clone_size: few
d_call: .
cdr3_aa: CASSLVGTLTYEQYF
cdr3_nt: TGTGCCAGCAGCTTAGTCGGGACACTTACCTACGAGCAGTACTTC

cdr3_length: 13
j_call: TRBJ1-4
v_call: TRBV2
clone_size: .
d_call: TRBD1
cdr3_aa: CATSSQGTEKLFF
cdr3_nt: TGTGCCACCTCGTCACAGGGGACGGAAAAACTGTTTTTT

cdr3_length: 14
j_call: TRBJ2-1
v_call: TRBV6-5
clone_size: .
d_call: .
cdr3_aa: CASSYWGVGVEQFF
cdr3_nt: TGTGCCAGCAGTTACTGGGGGGTTGGGGTCGAGCAGTTCTTC

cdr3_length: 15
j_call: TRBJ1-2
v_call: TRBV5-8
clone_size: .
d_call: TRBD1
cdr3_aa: CASSLLRQGNYGYTF
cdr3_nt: TGTGCCAGCAGCCTCCTCCGACAGGGAAACTATGGCTACACCTTC

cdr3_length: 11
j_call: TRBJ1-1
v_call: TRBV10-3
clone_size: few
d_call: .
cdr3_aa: CAVRENTEAFF
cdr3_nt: TGTGCCGTACGGGAGAACACTGAAGCTTTCTTT

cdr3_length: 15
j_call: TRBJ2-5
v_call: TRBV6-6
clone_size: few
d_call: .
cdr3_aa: CASSYGAGDVKTQYF
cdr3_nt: TGTGCCAGCAGTTACGGGGCAGGGGATGTGAAGACCCAGTACTTC

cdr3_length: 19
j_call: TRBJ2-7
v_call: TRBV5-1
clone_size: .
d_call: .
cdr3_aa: CASSPGWVLRRITSYEQYF
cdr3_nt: TGCGCCAGCAGCCCCGGTTGGGTCCTTAGGCGGATCACGTCCTACGAGCAGTACTTC

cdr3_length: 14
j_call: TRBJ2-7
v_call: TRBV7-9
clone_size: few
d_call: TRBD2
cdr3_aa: CASSLPSGSPEQYF
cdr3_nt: TGTGCCAGCAGCTTACCTAGCGGGAGCCCCGAGCAGTACTTC

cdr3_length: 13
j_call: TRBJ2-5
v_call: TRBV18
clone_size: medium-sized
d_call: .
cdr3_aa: CASSPGSQETQYF
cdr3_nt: TGTGCCAGCTCACCAGGTAGTCAAGAGACCCAGTACTTC

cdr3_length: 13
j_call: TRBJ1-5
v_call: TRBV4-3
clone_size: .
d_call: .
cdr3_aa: CASSQDHNQPQHF
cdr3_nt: TGCGCCAGCAGCCAAGATCACAATCAGCCCCAGCATTTT

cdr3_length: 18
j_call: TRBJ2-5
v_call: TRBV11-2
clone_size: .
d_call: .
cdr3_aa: CASSRRGRGELLQETQYF
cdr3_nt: TGTGCCAGCAGTCGGAGGGGGCGGGGGGAATTACTTCAAGAGACCCAGTACTTC

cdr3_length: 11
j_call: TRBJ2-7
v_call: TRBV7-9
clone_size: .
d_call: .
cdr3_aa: CASSFQYEQYF
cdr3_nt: TGTGCCAGCAGCTTCCAGTACGAGCAGTACTTC

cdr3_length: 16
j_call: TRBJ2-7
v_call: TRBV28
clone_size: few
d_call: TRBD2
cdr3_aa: CASSLLGTSGSYEQYF
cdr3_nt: TGTGCCAGCAGTCTACTCGGGACTAGCGGGAGCTACGAGCAGTACTTC

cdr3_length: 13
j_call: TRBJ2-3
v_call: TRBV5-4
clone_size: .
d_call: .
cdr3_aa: CASSLGDRDTQYF
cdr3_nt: TGTGCCAGCAGCTTGGGAGACAGAGATACGCAGTATTTT